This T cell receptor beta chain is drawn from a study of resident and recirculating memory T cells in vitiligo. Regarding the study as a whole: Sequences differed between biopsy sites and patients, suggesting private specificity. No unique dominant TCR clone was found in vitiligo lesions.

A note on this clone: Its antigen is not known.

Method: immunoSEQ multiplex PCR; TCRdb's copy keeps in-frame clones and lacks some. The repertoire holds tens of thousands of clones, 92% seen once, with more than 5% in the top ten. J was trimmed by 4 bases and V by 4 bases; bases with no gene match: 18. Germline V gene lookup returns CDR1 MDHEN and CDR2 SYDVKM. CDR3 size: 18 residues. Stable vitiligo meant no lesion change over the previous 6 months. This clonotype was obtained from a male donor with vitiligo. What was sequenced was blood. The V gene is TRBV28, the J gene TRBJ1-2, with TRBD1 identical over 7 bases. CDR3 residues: CASSSYRGTVGGLYGYTF. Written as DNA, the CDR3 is TGTGCCAGCAGTTCCTACAGGGGAACGGTTGGGGGGCTCTATGGCTACACCTTC.